The source of this T cell receptor (beta chain) is a study of T cell responses to AZD1222 COVID-19 vaccine. Overall study: Pooled samples include second doses given at about 4 or 12 weeks.

Data came from immunoSEQ multiplex PCR; TCRdb stores just in-frame clones and leaves some out. The sample has 150,000 to 200,000 clones; approximately 90% are singletons. On this clone: Its antigen is unidentified.

Study-wide findings and caveats: Following two doses of AZD1222, Spike-specific TCR breadth and depth rose. Across spike, vaccine-associated CD4 TCRs were found, dominant at 160-218 and 743-854. Repertoire sampling was restricted to post-peak T cell response timepoints.

The sequence came from an adult in good health. Sequences were derived from peripheral blood, sampled on day 0 of AZD1222 vaccination.

CDR3 sequence reads: CASSEQGNTGELFF. The CDR3, as DNA: TGCGCCAGCAGTGAACAGGGGAACACCGGGGAGCTGTTTTTT. The genes are TRBV10-1 and TRBJ2-2; possibly TRBD1 for D (6 bases). There are 14 residues in the CDR3. Germline CDR1 and CDR2: WNHNN and SYGVQD (reference sequence). Trimming took off 3 bases at V and 1 base at J, with 6 bases between the two ends.